The 12 T cell receptor beta chains below all came from one sample that was sequenced in a study of T cell responses to AZD1222 COVID-19 vaccine. Measured with immunoSEQ multiplex PCR; TCRdb has only the in-frame clones, and not every one. The data contain about 100,000 clones, 70% to 90% of them singletons. This sample comprised peripheral blood, obtained on day 0 of MenACWY control vaccination. The receptors stem from an adult in good health.

The chain uses TRBV19 and TRBJ1-5; the D is unclear. Germline CDR1 and CDR2: LNHDA and SQIVND (reference sequence). Trimming pared 4 bases from V and 6 bases from J, leaving 10 bases between. The CDR3 sequence is 13 residues long. CDR3 in DNA: TGTGCCAGTAGTAGGGCTTCGACTCAGCCCCAGCATTTT. Translating gives CASSRASTQPQHF.

The V and J genes are TRBV28 and TRBJ1-3; possibly TRBD1 for D (5 bases). Germline V gene lookup returns CDR1 MDHEN and CDR2 SYDVKM. Trimming took 3 bases from V and 4 from J, leaving 13 bases between them. This CDR3 comprises 15 residues. The chain's CDR3 is CASSLQQGSGNTIYF. The DNA for the CDR3 is TGTGCCAGCAGTTTGCAGCAGGGATCGGGAAACACCATATATTTT.

V and J are TRBV10-1 and TRBJ2-7, with 7 positions matching TRBD1. Trimming cost V 1 base and J 7 bases; bases outside gene matches: 10. This CDR3 region has 15 residues. Germline V gene lookup returns CDR1 WNHNN and CDR2 SYGVQD (reference sequence). The CDR3 is CASSEFGQDSREQYF. CDR3 bases: TGCGCCAGCAGTGAGTTCGGACAGGACTCGAGAGAGCAGTACTTC.

The count of this clone is one. The V gene is TRBV5-1, the J gene TRBJ2-1, with 8 nucleotides matching TRBD1. This CDR3 spans 15 amino acids. The J segment lost 0 bases and the V segment lost 4 bases, leaving 3 bases of the junction unmatched. Germline V lookup: CDR1 SGHRS, CDR2 YFSETQ. CDR3 in DNA: TGCGCCAGCAGCAAAGGACAGGGCTCCTACAATGAGCAGTTCTTC. Translated: CASSKGQGSYNEQFF.

The chain uses TRBV7-8 and TRBJ2-7; TRBD1 agrees at 10 bases. V was clipped by 5 bases and J by 6 bases; unmatched bases: 16. The CDR3 runs to 17 residues. Germline values: CDR1 SGHVS, CDR2 FQNEAQ. CDR3 DNA sequence: TGTGCCAGCAGCCCCCGGCAGGGACAGGGGCCCAAGGGCGAGCAGTACTTC. This translates into CASSPRQGQGPKGEQYF.

The rearrangement links TRBV9 to TRBJ2-5; D is perhaps TRBD2 (6 bases). Trimming left V 3 bases short and J 2 bases short, with 14 bases between. CDR3 length equals 15 residues. The V gene's germline CDR1 is SGDLS and CDR2 YYNGEE. The CDR3 loop reads CASSEGAGPQETQYF. The CDR3 DNA follows: TGTGCCAGCAGCGAGGGAGCGGGCCCACAAGAGACCCAGTACTTC.

The chain recombines TRBV27 with TRBJ2-5; 8 bases line up with TRBD1. The ends lost 6 bases at V and 3 bases at J; junction bases unmatched: 3. Per germline, CDR1 MNHEY and CDR2 SMNVEV (reference sequence). The CDR3 extends over 13 amino acids. CDR3 DNA sequence: TGTGCCAGCAGCCGGGACAGGAAAGAGACCCAGTACTTC. Amino acid sequence: CASSRDRKETQYF.

J is TRBJ1-2 and V is TRBV7-2; 9 nucleotides agree with TRBD1. V lost 5 bases to trimming and J lost 3 bases; unmatched junction nucleotides: 7. The CDR3 extends over 15 amino acids. From germline, CDR1 is SGHTA and CDR2 FQGNSA. CDR3 DNA: TGTGCCAGCAGCGGAACAGGGGGCGTTGACTATGGCTACACCTTC. This codes for CASSGTGGVDYGYTF. Based on the CDR3 plus reference TRBV7-2 and TRBJ1-2, the full variable domain is GAGVSQSPSNKVTEKGKDVELRCDPISGHTALYWYRQSLGQGLEFLIYFQGNSAPDKSGLPSDRFSAERTGGSVSTLTIQRTQQEDSAVYLCASSGTGGVDYGYTFGSGTRLTVV.

This clone came up a few times. The genes are TRBV10-1 and TRBJ1-2, with TRBD1 matching over 11 bases. The CDR3 spans 15 residues. Per germline, CDR1 WNHNN and CDR2 SYGVQD (reference sequence). V trimming: 6 bases; J trimming: 1 base; junction bases outside the gene matches: 4. CDR3 amino acids: CASSRTGGSNYGYTF. The CDR3 nucleotides are TGCGCCAGCAGCCGGACAGGGGGCAGTAACTATGGCTACACCTTC.

This chain joins TRBV29-1 and TRBJ1-5; D gene uncertain. V was shortened by 4 bases and J by 0 bases, with 10 bases between the two germline ends. Per the germline V gene, CDR1 is SQVTM and CDR2 is ANQGSEA. The CDR3 is made up of 14 amino acids. CDR3 bases: TGCAGCGTTGCGGGTCAAGATAGCAATCAGCCCCAGCATTTT. This translates into CSVAGQDSNQPQHF.

V and J are TRBV5-4 and TRBJ2-3, with TRBD2 identical over 7 bases. V gave up 4 bases and J gave up 2 bases; unmatched junction bases: 7. The length of the CDR3 is 15 residues. Germline assignment: CDR1 SGHNT and CDR2 YYREEE (reference sequence). The CDR3 region is CASSGRGGPTDTQYF. In DNA, the CDR3 is TGTGCCAGCAGCGGACGCGGGGGACCCACAGATACGCAGTATTTT. Full variable domain (rest looked up from reference TRBV5-4 and TRBJ2-3): ETGVTQSPTHLIKTRGQQVTLRCSSQSGHNTVSWYQQALGQGPQFIFQYYREEENGRGNFPPRFSGLQFPNYSSELNVNALELDDSALYLCASSGRGGPTDTQYFGPGTRLTVL.

The chain is built from TRBV7-2 and TRBJ2-5; 7 positions match TRBD2. Germline assignment: CDR1 SGHTA and CDR2 FQGNSA. J gave up 4 bases and V 5 bases, and 4 bases lay outside the gene matches. The CDR3 is 13 amino acids. Here the CDR3 DNA reads TGTGCCAGCAGCCCCCGGACTAGAGAGACCCAGTACTTC. Residues: CASSPRTRETQYF. The whole variable domain, remainder taken from reference TRBV7-2 and TRBJ2-5, is GAGVSQSPSNKVTEKGKDVELRCDPISGHTALYWYRQSLGQGLEFLIYFQGNSAPDKSGLPSDRFSAERTGGSVSTLTIQRTQQEDSAVYLCASSPRTRETQYFGPGTRLLVL.